This T cell receptor beta chain was profiled in a study of T cells after yellow fever vaccination. Researchers made TCR cDNA using 5'RACE template switching, and this step added a universal primer site and UMIs. TCRdb independently ran MiXCR on the 5' RACE reads; one entry per CDR3 protein. The sample has about 340,000 distinct CDR3 sequences, roughly an eighth seen once; the top ten hold 3.2%. The CDR3 has 17 amino acids. The germline V gene has CDR1 LGHDT and CDR2 YNNKEL (reference sequence). V was pared by 3 bases and J by 8 bases, with 12 bases of the junction left unmatched. Of note for this clonotype: Its antigen is unknown.

Study-level results: Booster samples showed a return of most primary-vaccination clones (under 97% CD4, about 88% CD8). Peak timing came faster in the weaker secondary response, day 5 versus 15. Only a small proportion of the clonotypes turned up in both the CD4 and the CD8 compartments, likely arising from convergent recombination.

Sequencing was performed on CD4+ T cells sorted from PBMCs, taken 15 days after the yellow fever booster vaccination. The sequence derives from a man younger than 30 who received the YFV17D yellow fever vaccine. The V call is TRBV3-1, the J call TRBJ1-6; the match to TRBD1 covers 8 bases. The CDR3, as DNA: TGTGCCAGCAGCCACAGGCCCCAGGGGGCAGGTTATTCACCCCTCCACTTT. Translating gives CASSHRPQGAGYSPLHF.